This T cell receptor (beta chain) was recovered during a study of cytomegalovirus exposure and HLA in healthy donors. Primers for the PCR totalled 60 Vbeta and 13 Jbeta. Clones were read by immunoSEQ multiplex PCR, and TCRdb kept only the in-frame ones, dropping some. The sample has some 120,000 clones; more than 60% are singletons. Germline V gene lookup returns CDR1 LNHDA and CDR2 SQIVND (reference sequence). The CDR3 sequence is 15 residues long. Trimming at V came to 8 bases and at J to 7 bases, leaving 14 bases not matched to a gene. This clone was found once. Its target is unknown. Study-level points and caveats: Beyond CMV serostatus, there was no information to go on about immune exposure. There were some public TCRs occurring in many donors, but most TCR sequences were rare.

This TCR came from a man aged 25 to 40 in good health and CMV-seronegative. The rearrangement joins TRBV19 to TRBJ2-7; 10 nucleotides agree with TRBD2. The specimen was PBMCs. CDR3 loop: CASSGPASGREEQYF. The CDR3 DNA sequence: TGTGCCAGTTCCGGGCCCGCTAGCGGGAGAGAGGAGCAGTACTTC.